The 16 T cell receptor beta chains listed next were all sequenced from one sample in a study of beta chain features in type 1 diabetes (dated by TCRdb to the late 2010s). Study-level results and caveats: Type 1 diabetes patients showed a moderate but significant shortening of TCRB CDR3 length in all four CD4+ subsets.

Libraries were constructed by the immunoSEQ multiplex PCR assay. The High Capacity cDNA Reverse Transcription Kit was used to reverse transcribe all of the isolated RNA, meaning that expressed TCRB transcripts were what got sequenced. TCRdb obtained this table from immuneACCESS and retained in-frame rearrangements with V and J assigned. These tables miss some clones; where compared with another copy, unresolved V genes account for less than half of the shortfall, and the remainder is unexplained. The sample table shows a few hundred thousand clones, and 9.6% are seen once. The top ten hold 0.55% to 0.75% of the sample. For these TCRs, the target antigens are not known. What was sequenced was central memory CD4+ T cells from blood. The receptors come from a man aged 30-40 years with type 1 diabetes.

The chain uses TRBV7-2 and TRBJ2-2; no definite D call. V lost 3 bases to trimming and J lost 6 bases, with 11 bases between them. Germline CDR1 SGHTA, CDR2 FQGNSA. This CDR3 region has 14 residues. CDR3 sequence reads: CASSLTLVAGELFF. The CDR3 nucleotides are TGTGCCAGCAGCTTGACCCTAGTTGCCGGGGAGCTGTTTTTT.

This clone was observed at least ten times. The gene calls are TRBV5-4 and TRBJ2-7; the D gene is possibly TRBD1 (6 bases). V lost 4 bases to trimming and J lost 2 bases, with 22 bases between them. The CDR3 has 17 amino acids. The germline CDR1 and CDR2 sequences are SGHNT and YYREEE (reference sequence). This CDR3 is CASSPDPPGTPPYEQYF. The CDR3 bases are TGTGCCAGCAGCCCTGATCCGCCCGGGACACCACCCTACGAGCAGTACTTC.

In its sample, this clone was seen a few times. The chain is built from TRBV18 and TRBJ1-1, with D perhaps TRBD1 (6 bases). The CDR3 is made up of 17 amino acids. Germline CDR1 is KGHSH and CDR2 is LQKENI. V was clipped by 4 bases and J by 5 bases, with 23 bases between them. This CDR3 is CASSLGPLKQGGTEAFF. The CDR3 region has the DNA TGTGCCAGCTCACTCGGACCGTTAAAACAGGGCGGGACTGAAGCTTTCTTT.

There are a few counts of this clone. Different DNA sequences within this sample yield the same CDR3. The chain uses TRBV20-1 and TRBJ2-2; D gene uncertain. This CDR3 contains 11 residues. Germline V CDR1 and CDR2: DFQATT, SNEGSKA (reference sequence). The germline V and J ends were trimmed by 2 bases and 5 bases, with 3 bases remaining between them. The CDR3 DNA reads as TGCAGTGCTAGACGGACCGGGGAGCTGTTTTTT. Encoded protein: CSARRTGELFF.

This chain links TRBV7-9 with TRBJ1-2; 7 bases are shared with TRBD1. The CDR3 extends over 13 amino acids. V lost 5 bases and J lost 8; bases outside the gene matches: 8. CDR1 SEHNR and CDR2 FQNEAQ come from the germline V gene (reference sequence). DNA for the CDR3: TGTGCCAGCAGCACCCGACAGGGACGAGGCTACACCTTC. Translated: CASSTRQGRGYTF.

Only a few counts were recorded for this clone. The chain uses TRBV28 and TRBJ1-2; 10 bases are shared with TRBD1. The ends lost 5 bases at V and 5 bases at J; junction bases unmatched: 5. Germline lookup yields CDR1 MDHEN and CDR2 SYDVKM. The CDR3 sequence is 14 residues long. The CDR3 region has the DNA TGTGCCAGCAGTGAGGGACAGGGGAGGTATGGCTACACCTTC. Protein product: CASSEGQGRYGYTF.

V gene TRBV6-5 combines with J gene TRBJ1-2; D possibly corresponds to TRBD1 (5 bases). In germline, CDR1 is MNHEY, CDR2 SVGAGI. The CDR3 is 13 amino acids. V was cut by 6 bases and J by 5 bases, with 13 bases left in between. CDR3 protein: CASSQGTAYGYTF. The CDR3 DNA follows: TGTGCCAGCAGCCAAGGGACGGCTTATGGCTACACCTTC.

This clone was seen more than once but under ten times. The chain recombines TRBV6-6 with TRBJ2-4, with 9 bases lining up with TRBD1. The J segment lost 8 bases and the V segment lost 5 bases, leaving 10 bases of the junction unmatched. The CDR3 extends over 15 amino acids. The germline V gene has CDR1 MNHNY and CDR2 SVGAGI (reference sequence). This CDR3 is CASSPTGGAMHIQYF. In nucleotides, the CDR3 is TGTGCCAGCAGTCCGACAGGGGGAGCGATGCACATTCAGTACTTC.

The V call is TRBV11-3, the J call TRBJ2-2; D gene uncertain. The CDR3 length is 15 residues. Germline V CDR1 and CDR2: SGHNT, YENEEA. Trimming left V 1 base short and J 0 bases short, with 6 bases between. The CDR3 sequence is CASSLAGTNTGELFF. CDR3 coding DNA: TGTGCCAGCAGCTTAGCGGGCACGAACACCGGGGAGCTGTTTTTT.

The V call is TRBV5-6, the J call TRBJ2-3; D is unclear. CDR1 and CDR2 from the germline V gene are SGHDT and YYEEEE. The CDR3 is made up of 13 amino acids. V was shortened by 1 base and J by 4 bases, with 7 bases between the two germline ends. In DNA, the CDR3 is TGTGCCAGCAGCTTGAACGGGCCAGATACGCAGTATTTT. It translates to CASSLNGPDTQYF.

The chain links TRBV5-1 to TRBJ2-3, with D tentatively TRBD2 (7 bases). V was cut by 5 bases and J by 0 bases, with 13 bases left in between. Germline CDR1 and CDR2: SGHRS and YFSETQ. The CDR3 spans 15 residues. CDR3 protein: CASRGGTPSTDTQYF. CDR3 in DNA: TGCGCCAGCAGGGGAGGGACACCTAGCACAGATACGCAGTATTTT.

This chain connects TRBV11-2 to TRBJ2-1; D unresolved. CDR1 is SGHAT, CDR2 FQNNGV, per germline. The CDR3 has 11 amino acids. The germline V and J ends were trimmed by 3 bases and 7 bases, with 4 bases remaining between them. CDR3 residues: CASSFRNEQFF. The DNA for the CDR3 is TGTGCCAGCAGCTTTCGTAATGAGCAGTTCTTC.

The chain combines TRBV9 with TRBJ1-3, with D tentatively TRBD1 (5 bases). This CDR3 spans 16 amino acids. CDR1 is SGDLS, CDR2 YYNGEE, per germline. V shed 0 bases and J shed 0 bases, with 10 bases lying between them. CDR3 sequence: CASSVGAGNSGNTIYF. The DNA for the CDR3 is TGTGCCAGCAGCGTAGGGGCAGGGAACTCTGGAAACACCATATATTTT. The complete variable domain, with remaining parts taken from reference TRBV9 and TRBJ1-3, reads DSGVTQTPKHLITATGQRVTLRCSPRSGDLSVYWYQQSLDQGLQFLIQYYNGEERAKGNILERFSAQQFPDLHSELNLSSLELGDSALYFCASSVGAGNSGNTIYFGEGSWLTVV.

The genes are TRBV29-1 and TRBJ2-3; 8 bases align to TRBD1. The trim removed 7 bases at V and 2 bases at J, leaving 8 bases unmatched. This CDR3 spans 14 amino acids. The germline V gene encodes CDR1 SQVTM and CDR2 ANQGSEA. CDR3 sequence: CSGGTGRHTDTQYF. The CDR3 DNA sequence: TGCAGCGGGGGGACAGGTCGACACACAGATACGCAGTATTTT.

The V and J genes are TRBV7-9 and TRBJ2-3; D unresolved. The CDR3 length is 14 residues. V was trimmed by 1 base and J by 3 bases, leaving 8 bases between them. Germline V gene sequence: CDR1 SEHNR, CDR2 FQNEAQ (reference sequence). The CDR3 DNA is TGTGCCAGCAGCTTAGAGCCGGGTACAGATACGCAGTATTTT. Protein sequence: CASSLEPGTDTQYF.

This rearrangement joins TRBV20-1 to TRBJ2-7; D gene unclear. This CDR3 is built from 10 residues. The V end was cut by 6 bases, the J end by 4 bases, with 7 bases between. Germline CDR1 DFQATT, CDR2 SNEGSKA (reference sequence). In DNA form, the CDR3 reads TGCAGTGCGTGGCAGTACGAGCAGTACTTC. Its protein product is CSAWQYEQYF.